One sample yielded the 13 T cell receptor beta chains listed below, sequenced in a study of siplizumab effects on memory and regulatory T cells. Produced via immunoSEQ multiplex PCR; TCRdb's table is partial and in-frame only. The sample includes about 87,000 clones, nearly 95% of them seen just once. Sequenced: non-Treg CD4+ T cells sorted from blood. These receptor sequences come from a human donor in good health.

This chain's CDR3 is CASSFAGGIPGELFF. As DNA, the CDR3 is TGTGCCAGCAGCTTCGCAGGGGGCATTCCCGGGGAGCTGTTTTTT. The J gene is TRBJ2-2, the V gene TRBV7-2; 8 bases align to TRBD1. The CDR3 is 15 residues long. The V and J ends lost 3 bases and 6 bases, in that order; junction bases with no gene match: 6. CDR1 SGHTA and CDR2 FQGNSA come from the germline V gene.

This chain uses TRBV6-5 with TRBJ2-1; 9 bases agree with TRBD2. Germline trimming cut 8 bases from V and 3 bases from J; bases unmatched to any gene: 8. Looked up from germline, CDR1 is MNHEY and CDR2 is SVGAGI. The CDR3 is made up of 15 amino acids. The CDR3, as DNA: TGTGCCAGCTCCCTCGTGCGGGGGGGCTACAATGAGCAGTTCTTC. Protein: CASSLVRGGYNEQFF.

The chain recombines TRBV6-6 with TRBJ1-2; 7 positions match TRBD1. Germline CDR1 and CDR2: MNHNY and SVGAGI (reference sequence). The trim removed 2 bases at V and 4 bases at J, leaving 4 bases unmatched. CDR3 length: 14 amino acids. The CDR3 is CASSYVGGGYGYTF. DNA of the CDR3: TGTGCCAGCAGTTACGTAGGGGGCGGCTATGGCTACACCTTC.

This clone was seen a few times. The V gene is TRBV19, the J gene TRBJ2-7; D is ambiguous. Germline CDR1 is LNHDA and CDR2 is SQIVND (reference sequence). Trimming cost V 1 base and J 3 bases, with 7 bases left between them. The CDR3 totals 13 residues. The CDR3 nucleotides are TGTGCCAGTAGTATAGGAGCTATCTACGAGCAGTACTTC. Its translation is CASSIGAIYEQYF.

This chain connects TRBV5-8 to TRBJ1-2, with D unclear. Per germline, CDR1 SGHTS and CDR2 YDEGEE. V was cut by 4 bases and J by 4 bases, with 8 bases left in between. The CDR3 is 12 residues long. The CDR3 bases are TGTGCCAGCAGCCCTGACCTCTATGGCTACACCTTC. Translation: CASSPDLYGYTF.

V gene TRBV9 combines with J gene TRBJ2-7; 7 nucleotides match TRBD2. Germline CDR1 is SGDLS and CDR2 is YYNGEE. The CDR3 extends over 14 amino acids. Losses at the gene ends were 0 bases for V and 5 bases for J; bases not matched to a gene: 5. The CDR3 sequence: CASSVGRAGHEQYF. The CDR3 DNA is TGTGCCAGCAGCGTAGGGAGAGCGGGACACGAGCAGTACTTC.

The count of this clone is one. CDR3: CASRTGGATDTQYF. The CDR3 DNA follows: TGTGCCAGCCGCACAGGGGGCGCGACAGATACGCAGTATTTT. The V gene is TRBV6-1, the J gene TRBJ2-3; 9 positions match TRBD1. Germline assignment: CDR1 MNHNS and CDR2 SASEGT. V lost 8 bases, J lost 3 bases, and 6 bases stayed unmatched. The CDR3 is 14 residues long.

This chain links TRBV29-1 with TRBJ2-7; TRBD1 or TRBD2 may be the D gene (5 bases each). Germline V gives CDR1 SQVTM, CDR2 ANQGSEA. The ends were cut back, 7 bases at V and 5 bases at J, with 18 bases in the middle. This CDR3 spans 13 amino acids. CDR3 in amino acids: CSALEGRVNEQYF. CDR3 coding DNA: TGCAGCGCCCTAGAGGGGAGAGTGAACGAGCAGTACTTC.

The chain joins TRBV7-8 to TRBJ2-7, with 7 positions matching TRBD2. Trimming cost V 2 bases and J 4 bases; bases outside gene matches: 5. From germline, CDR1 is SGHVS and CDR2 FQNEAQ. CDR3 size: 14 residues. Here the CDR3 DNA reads TGTGCCAGCAGCTTAACCCCTAGCGGATACGAGCAGTACTTC. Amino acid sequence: CASSLTPSGYEQYF.

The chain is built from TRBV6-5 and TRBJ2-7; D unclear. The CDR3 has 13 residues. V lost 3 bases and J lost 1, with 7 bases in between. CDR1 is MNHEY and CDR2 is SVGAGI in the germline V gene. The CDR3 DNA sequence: TGTGCCAGCAGTTATACGGCTTCCTACGAGCAGTACTTC. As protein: CASSYTASYEQYF.

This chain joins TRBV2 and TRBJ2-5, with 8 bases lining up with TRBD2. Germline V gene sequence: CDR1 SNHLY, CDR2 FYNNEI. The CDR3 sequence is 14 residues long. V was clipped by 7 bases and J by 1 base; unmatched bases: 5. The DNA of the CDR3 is TGTGCCAGCAATGAGCGGGAGTCCCAAGAGACCCAGTACTTC. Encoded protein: CASNERESQETQYF.

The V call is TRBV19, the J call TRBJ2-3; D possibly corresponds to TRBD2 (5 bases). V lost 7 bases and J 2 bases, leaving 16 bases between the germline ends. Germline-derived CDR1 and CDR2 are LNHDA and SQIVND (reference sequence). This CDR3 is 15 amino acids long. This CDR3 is CASKVGRELTDTQYF. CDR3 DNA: TGTGCCAGTAAGGTTGGAAGGGAGCTCACAGATACGCAGTATTTT.

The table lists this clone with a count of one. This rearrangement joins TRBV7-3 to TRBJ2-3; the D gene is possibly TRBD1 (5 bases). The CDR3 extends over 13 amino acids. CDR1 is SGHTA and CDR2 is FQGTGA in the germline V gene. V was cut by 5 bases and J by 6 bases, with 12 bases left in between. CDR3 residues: CASSPEGADTQYF. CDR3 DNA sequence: TGTGCCAGCAGCCCCGAAGGGGCGGATACGCAGTATTTT. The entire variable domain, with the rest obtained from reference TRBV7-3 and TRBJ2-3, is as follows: GAGVSQTPSNKVTEKGKYVELRCDPISGHTALYWYRQSLGQGPEFLIYFQGTGAADDSGLPNDRFFAVRPEGSVSTLKIQRTERGDSAVYLCASSPEGADTQYFGPGTRLTVL.